These T cell receptor beta chains were read from a single sample in a study of cytomegalovirus exposure and HLA in healthy donors. Method: immunoSEQ multiplex PCR; TCRdb's copy keeps in-frame clones and lacks some. The sample lists approximately 110,000 clones; 74% were seen once. The material sequenced was PBMCs. These receptors all come from a woman aged 50 to 60 in good health and CMV-seropositive. Both conserved end residues are part of each CDR3. Each record gives: D gene, V gene, clone size, J gene, CDR3 DNA, CDR3 protein. A D gene is named only where the DNA matches it firmly. Where a row states a size, it is once, few, many or the class of an expanded clone; other rows omit it.

d_call: .; v_call: TRBV7-8; clone_size: .; j_call: TRBJ1-2; cdr3_nt: TGTGCCAGCAGCTTAGTGACCACAGAGTTCTATGGCTACACCTTC; cdr3_aa: CASSLVTTEFYGYTF
d_call: TRBD1; v_call: TRBV5-4; clone_size: few; j_call: TRBJ2-1; cdr3_nt: TGTGCCAGCAGCGGCCGGGACAGGCACAATGAGCAGTTCTTC; cdr3_aa: CASSGRDRHNEQFF
d_call: TRBD2; v_call: TRBV6-1; clone_size: few; j_call: TRBJ2-1; cdr3_nt: TGTGCCAGCAGACAACTAGCGGGGGATCTCAATGAGCAGTTCTTC; cdr3_aa: CASRQLAGDLNEQFF
d_call: TRBD1; v_call: TRBV23-1; clone_size: .; j_call: TRBJ2-2; cdr3_nt: TGCGCCAGCAGTCCCCGGGACAGGGGGCGTTTTACCCCCGGGGAGCTGTTTTTT; cdr3_aa: CASSPRDRGRFTPGELFF
d_call: TRBD1; v_call: TRBV4-1; clone_size: .; j_call: TRBJ1-3; cdr3_nt: TGCGCCAGCAGCCACCTACAGGGGCCTGGAAACACCATATATTTT; cdr3_aa: CASSHLQGPGNTIYF
d_call: .; v_call: TRBV5-1; clone_size: .; j_call: TRBJ2-2; cdr3_nt: TGCGCCAGCAGCCCGAGGTCTGCATCAACCGGGGAGCTGTTTTTT; cdr3_aa: CASSPRSASTGELFF
d_call: .; v_call: TRBV10-2; clone_size: medium-sized; j_call: TRBJ2-4; cdr3_nt: TGCGCCAGCAGCGCGGGGGGACAGGGCGGAAACATTCAGTACTTC; cdr3_aa: CASSAGGQGGNIQYF
d_call: TRBD2; v_call: TRBV5-1; clone_size: .; j_call: TRBJ2-1; cdr3_nt: TGCGCCAGCAGCTGGGGAGCGGGGGGCAATGAGCAGTTCTTC; cdr3_aa: CASSWGAGGNEQFF
d_call: .; v_call: TRBV5-1; clone_size: .; j_call: TRBJ2-1; cdr3_nt: TGCGCCAGCAGCTTGGTCGCAGGCTCCCCCTACAATGAGCAGTTCTTC; cdr3_aa: CASSLVAGSPYNEQFF
d_call: TRBD1; v_call: TRBV7-9; clone_size: .; j_call: TRBJ2-2; cdr3_nt: TGTGCCAGCAGCCGCTGGACAGGGGCCCGCGTAGGCACCGGGGAGCTGTTTTTT; cdr3_aa: CASSRWTGARVGTGELFF
d_call: .; v_call: TRBV4-3; clone_size: .; j_call: TRBJ2-6; cdr3_nt: TGCGCCAGCAGCCAAGAAATTACAGGGTCGGGGGCCAACGTCCTGACTTTC; cdr3_aa: CASSQEITGSGANVLTF
d_call: .; v_call: TRBV18; clone_size: .; j_call: TRBJ2-3; cdr3_nt: TGTGCCAGCTCCCGGGGGACCAACACAGATACGCAGTATTTT; cdr3_aa: CASSRGTNTDTQYF
d_call: .; v_call: TRBV6-1; clone_size: .; j_call: TRBJ2-3; cdr3_nt: TGTGCCAGCACGTTGAGGGCGACTAGCACAGATACGCAGTATTTT; cdr3_aa: CASTLRATSTDTQYF
d_call: .; v_call: TRBV11-2; clone_size: once; j_call: TRBJ2-2; cdr3_nt: TGTGCCAGCACAAGCTTAAAGGACTTTGCGAACACCGGGGAGCTGTTTTTT; cdr3_aa: CASTSLKDFANTGELFF
d_call: TRBD1; v_call: TRBV5-4; clone_size: .; j_call: TRBJ1-3; cdr3_nt: TGTGCCAGCAGCTTGGGAGGGACAGGGCTTGGAAACACCATATATTTT; cdr3_aa: CASSLGGTGLGNTIYF
d_call: TRBD1; v_call: TRBV2; clone_size: once; j_call: TRBJ2-1; cdr3_nt: TGTGCCAGCAGAGAAGACAGGGGGCCGTTGGATGAGCAGTTCTTC; cdr3_aa: CASREDRGPLDEQFF
d_call: .; v_call: TRBV2; clone_size: .; j_call: TRBJ2-3; cdr3_nt: TGTGCCAGCAGTGATTCCCGGAGCGGGGATACGCAGTATTTT; cdr3_aa: CASSDSRSGDTQYF
d_call: TRBD2; v_call: TRBV10-1; clone_size: .; j_call: TRBJ2-2; cdr3_nt: TGCGCCAGCAGTGAGTGGCGGGGGGGCCAGACCGGGGAGCTGTTTTTT; cdr3_aa: CASSEWRGGQTGELFF
d_call: TRBD1; v_call: TRBV13; clone_size: .; j_call: TRBJ1-2; cdr3_nt: TGTGCCAGCAGCCGGACAGGGTACTATGGCTACACCTTC; cdr3_aa: CASSRTGYYGYTF
d_call: .; v_call: TRBV28; clone_size: .; j_call: TRBJ1-2; cdr3_nt: TGTGCTACCGGGGGGCAGGGCTATGGCTACACCTTC; cdr3_aa: CATGGQGYGYTF
d_call: .; v_call: TRBV15; clone_size: few; j_call: TRBJ2-5; cdr3_nt: TGTGCCACCAGCAGAGATCTGACAGCGCGGGAGACCCAGTACTTC; cdr3_aa: CATSRDLTARETQYF
d_call: TRBD1; v_call: TRBV7-9; clone_size: .; j_call: TRBJ1-2; cdr3_nt: TGTGCCAGCAGCCCTTGGACAGGGGGACTAGGGGGCTACACCTTC; cdr3_aa: CASSPWTGGLGGYTF
d_call: .; v_call: TRBV19; clone_size: .; j_call: TRBJ1-3; cdr3_nt: TGTGCCAGTAGTATTACAGACTCTGGAAACACCATATATTTT; cdr3_aa: CASSITDSGNTIYF
d_call: TRBD1; v_call: TRBV6-1; clone_size: few; j_call: TRBJ1-2; cdr3_nt: TGTGCCAGCCAGGGCTTAGGACAGGGAAGGGGCTACACCTTC; cdr3_aa: CASQGLGQGRGYTF
d_call: .; v_call: TRBV27; clone_size: .; j_call: TRBJ2-7; cdr3_nt: TGTGCCAGCAGTTTAAGATACAGTTCGAGCGAGCAGTACTTC; cdr3_aa: CASSLRYSSSEQYF
d_call: .; v_call: TRBV6-5; clone_size: .; j_call: TRBJ2-5; cdr3_nt: TGTGCCAGCAAGGCGGGGGCCGGGGAGACCCAGTACTTC; cdr3_aa: CASKAGAGETQYF
d_call: .; v_call: TRBV6-1; clone_size: .; j_call: TRBJ1-3; cdr3_nt: TGTGCCAGCAGTGCATACATGACAAATCCCGAAAACACCATATATTTT; cdr3_aa: CASSAYMTNPENTIYF